This T cell receptor (beta chain) was recovered during a study of T cells expressing NK-cell markers. For the study at large: The TCR beta repertoires originated in sorted CD3+CD56+NKG2C+, CD3+CD56+NKG2C- and CD3+CD56-NKG2C+ T cells. The sequencing cohort of eight donors included seven HCMV-seropositive individuals and one seronegative individual.

General study results and limits: Whether expanded NKG2C+ T cell clones recognized HCMV stayed uncertain.

Points on this clonotype: Its antigen remains unidentified.

UMIs were included in TCR beta cDNA generated by 5'RACE template switching. No DNA is given; TCRdb re-called the 5' RACE reads and lists each CDR3 protein once. This sample's clone table lists 400,000 to 550,000 distinct CDR3 sequences. Germline CDR1 reads SGHDT; CDR2 reads YYEEEE. The CDR3 is made up of 15 amino acids. The chain links TRBV5-6 to TRBJ2-1; TCRdb reports TRBD1, a call that lacks DNA to check it against. This TCR was recovered from a woman between 18 and 75 years old in good health. Sequencing used blood T cells: a sorted CD56 or NKG2C T cell subset, CD4+ or CD8+ T cells, or bulk PBMC T cells (not recorded which). The CDR3 loop is CASSLLGRTYNEQFF.